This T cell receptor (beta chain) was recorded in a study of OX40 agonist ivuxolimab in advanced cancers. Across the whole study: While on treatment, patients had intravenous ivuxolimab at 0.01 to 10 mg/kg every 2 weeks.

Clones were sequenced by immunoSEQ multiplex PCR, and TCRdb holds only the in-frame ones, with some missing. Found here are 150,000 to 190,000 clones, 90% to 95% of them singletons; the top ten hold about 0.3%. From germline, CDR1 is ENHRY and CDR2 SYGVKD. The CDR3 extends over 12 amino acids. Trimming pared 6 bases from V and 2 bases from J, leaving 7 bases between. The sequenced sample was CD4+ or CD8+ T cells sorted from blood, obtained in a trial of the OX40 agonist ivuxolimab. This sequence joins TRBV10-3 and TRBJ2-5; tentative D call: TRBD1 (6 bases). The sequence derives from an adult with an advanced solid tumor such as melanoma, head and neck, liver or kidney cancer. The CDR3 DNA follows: TGTGCCATCAGACAGGGACAAGAGACCCAGTACTTC. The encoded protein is CAIRQGQETQYF.